Listed here are 32 T cell receptor beta chains from one sample, sequenced in a study of B cell selection in AIRE deficiency. The method was immunoSEQ multiplex PCR; TCRdb's version includes in-frame clones alone and lacks a portion of them. Here the sample spans 20,000 to 25,000 clones, 97% being singletons. CD4+CD127+ cells were sorted as the conventional CD4 T cells. The sample comprised conventional CD4+ T cells sorted from PBMCs. The receptors were gathered from a human donor with AIRE deficiency.

This clone was counted once. The chain recombines TRBV7-9 with TRBJ2-1; TRBD2 matches 8 bases. The V gene's germline CDR1 is SEHNR and CDR2 FQNEAQ (reference sequence). CDR3 length equals 16 residues. J lost 7 bases, V lost 5 bases, and 13 bases had no gene match. CDR3 loop: CASSPRVSGKVNEQFF. As DNA, the CDR3 is TGTGCCAGCAGCCCCCGGGTTAGCGGGAAGGTGAATGAGCAGTTCTTC. The full variable domain, with the rest looked up from reference TRBV7-9 and TRBJ2-1, is DTGVSQNPRHKITKRGQNVTFRCDPISEHNRLYWYRQTLGQGPEFLTYFQNEAQLEKSRLLSDRFSAERPKGSFSTLEIQRTEQGDSAMYLCASSPRVSGKVNEQFFGPGTRLTVL.

This rearrangement joins TRBV10-1 to TRBJ2-1; 13 nucleotides line up with TRBD2. V lost 0 bases and J lost 3; bases outside the gene matches: 11. CDR3 length equals 20 residues. In germline, CDR1 is WNHNN, CDR2 SYGVQD (reference sequence). The CDR3 DNA is TGCGCCAGCAGTGAGTCGGAACGGGACAGGACTAGCGGGGGCTACAATGAGCAGTTCTTC. Amino acids: CASSESERDRTSGGYNEQFF.

The V and J genes are TRBV28 and TRBJ1-5, with D tentatively TRBD1 (6 bases). V shed 6 bases and J shed 10 bases, with 19 bases lying between them. This CDR3 region has 14 residues. Germline V gene sequence: CDR1 MDHEN, CDR2 SYDVKM. The CDR3 protein is CASRLDSLVRPQHF. As DNA, the CDR3 is TGTGCCAGCAGACTGGACAGCCTGGTAAGACCCCAGCATTTT.

The V call is TRBV28, the J call TRBJ2-1; 8 positions agree with TRBD1. The CDR3 covers 16 residues. Trimming at V came to 5 bases and at J to 3 bases, leaving 9 bases not matched to a gene. Germline lookup yields CDR1 MDHEN and CDR2 SYDVKM. The CDR3 protein is CASSGTGTGFYNEQFF. The CDR3 coding sequence is TGTGCCAGCAGTGGGACCGGGACAGGATTCTACAATGAGCAGTTCTTC.

This chain links TRBV4-3 with TRBJ2-2; 9 nucleotides agree with TRBD2. V was pared by 1 base and J by 2 bases, with 2 bases of the junction left unmatched. Germline lookup yields CDR1 LGHNA and CDR2 YSLEER. The CDR3 loop spans 16 amino acids. The CDR3 loop is CASSQGTSVNTGELFF. The CDR3 DNA reads TGCGCCAGCAGCCAAGGGACTAGCGTAAACACCGGGGAGCTGTTTTTT.

The chain uses TRBV11-2 and TRBJ2-2; no clear D gene. The CDR3 is 17 amino acids. Germline V gene lookup returns CDR1 SGHAT and CDR2 FQNNGV. Trimming pared 1 base from V and 1 base from J, leaving 13 bases between. The CDR3 reads CASSLVKRPRNTGELFF. The CDR3 region has the DNA TGTGCCAGCAGCTTAGTGAAGAGACCTCGGAACACCGGGGAGCTGTTTTTT.

The chain links TRBV6-6 to TRBJ2-7; no firm D call. CDR1 and CDR2 from the germline V gene are MNHNY and SVGAGI (reference sequence). The CDR3 totals 15 residues. The ends were cut back, 2 bases at V and 3 bases at J, with 14 bases in the middle. CDR3 sequence (DNA): TGTGCCAGCAGTTACAAGGCACCTAGTAACTACGAGCAGTACTTC. It translates to CASSYKAPSNYEQYF.

The V call is TRBV11-1, the J call TRBJ2-7, with TRBD1 matching 7 bases. Per germline, CDR1 SGHAT and CDR2 FQDESV (reference sequence). The CDR3 runs to 15 residues. V was pared by 2 bases and J by 3 bases, with 7 bases of the junction left unmatched. The CDR3 nucleotides are TGTGCCAGCAGCTTAACAAGGGGACAGCACTACGAGCAGTACTTC. Protein: CASSLTRGQHYEQYF.

The CDR3 DNA follows: TGCAGCGTTGAAGTGCTAGCGGGAGCAGATACGCAGTATTTT. Its protein product is CSVEVLAGADTQYF. This rearrangement joins TRBV29-1 to TRBJ2-3, with 10 bases lining up with TRBD2. V lost 1 base, J lost 4 bases, and 2 bases stayed unmatched. The CDR3 contains 14 residues. Germline loops: CDR1 SQVTM, CDR2 ANQGSEA.

This rearrangement joins TRBV25-1 to TRBJ1-1; the D gene is possibly TRBD1 (5 bases). The germline gives CDR1 MGHDK, CDR2 SYGVNS. The V end was cut by 10 bases, the J end by 1 base, with 16 bases between. The CDR3 spans 14 residues. CDR3 region: CATRLGTPNTEAFF. The CDR3 bases are TGTGCCACCAGGCTCGGGACGCCGAACACTGAAGCTTTCTTT.

This clone has just a few counts. The chain carries TRBV5-1 and TRBJ1-1, with 8 bases fitting TRBD1. Germline CDR1 is SGHRS and CDR2 is YFSETQ. Trimming removed 4 bases from V and 2 bases from J; junction bases left unmatched: 7. This CDR3 is 15 amino acids long. DNA of the CDR3: TGCGCCAGCAGCGCAGGGACAGGTAAAAACACTGAAGCTTTCTTT. Amino acids: CASSAGTGKNTEAFF.

The CDR3 reads CASSVVGTRNNEQFF. CDR3 nucleotide sequence: TGTGCCAGCAGCGTAGTTGGGACTAGAAACAATGAGCAGTTCTTC. The chain links TRBV9 to TRBJ2-1, with 8 bases aligning to TRBD2. V shed 0 bases and J 5 bases; nucleotides not matched to a gene: 4. Germline-derived CDR1 and CDR2 are SGDLS and YYNGEE. This CDR3 contains 15 residues. The full variable domain, with the rest looked up from reference TRBV9 and TRBJ2-1, is DSGVTQTPKHLITATGQRVTLRCSPRSGDLSVYWYQQSLDQGLQFLIQYYNGEERAKGNILERFSAQQFPDLHSELNLSSLELGDSALYFCASSVVGTRNNEQFFGPGTRLTVL.

The CDR3 reads CASSQDLSRTSGASTDTQYF. DNA for the CDR3: TGTGCCAGCAGCCAAGATTTATCGCGGACTAGCGGGGCTAGCACAGATACGCAGTATTTT. The J gene is TRBJ2-3, the V gene TRBV4-2, with TRBD2 matching over 12 bases. The CDR3 has 20 amino acids. The junction had 10 bases not matched to a gene; V was cut back by 0 bases and J by 0 bases. Per germline, CDR1 LGHNA and CDR2 YNFKEQ.

This clone was observed once. The chain links TRBV19 to TRBJ2-7, with D possibly called TRBD1 or TRBD2 (5 bases each). The CDR3 is 15 residues long. Trimming took 2 bases from V and 6 from J, leaving 17 bases between them. Germline V gives CDR1 LNHDA, CDR2 SQIVND (reference sequence). In DNA, the CDR3 is TGTGCCAGTAGTATAAGAGGGGCGGCGGGTGTCGAGCAGTACTTC. Translation gives CASSIRGAAGVEQYF.

The chain joins TRBV14 to TRBJ2-3; no definite D call. Germline V gene data show CDR1 as SGHDN and CDR2 as FVKESK. V dropped 0 bases and J dropped 3 bases, with 10 bases sitting between them. The CDR3 totals 15 residues. The CDR3 DNA reads as TGTGCCAGCAGCCAAGATCTTGGAGCGACAGATACGCAGTATTTT. It is translated as CASSQDLGATDTQYF.

The chain recombines TRBV30 with TRBJ1-2; no clear D gene. The CDR3 runs to 13 residues. Germline assignment: CDR1 GTSNPN and CDR2 SVGIG (reference sequence). V gave up 2 bases and J gave up 2 bases, with 9 bases separating them. The CDR3 loop reads CAWSSEANYGYTF. CDR3 sequence (DNA): TGTGCCTGGAGTTCAGAGGCAAACTATGGCTACACCTTC.

The chain employs TRBV28 and TRBJ1-2; D not resolved. Germline V lookup: CDR1 MDHEN, CDR2 SYDVKM. The V gene lost 8 bases and the J gene lost 8 bases, with 12 bases spanning the gap. This CDR3 spans 11 amino acids. CDR3: CASSPLGGYTF. In nucleotides, the CDR3 is TGTGCCAGCTCCCCATTGGGGGGCTACACCTTC.

The J gene is TRBJ2-7, the V gene TRBV6-5, with 7 bases matching TRBD2. Trimming removed 6 bases from V and 2 bases from J; junction bases left unmatched: 7. The CDR3 has 14 amino acids. Looked up from germline, CDR1 is MNHEY and CDR2 is SVGAGI. CDR3 loop: CASRISGNTYEQYF. The CDR3 region has the DNA TGTGCCAGCAGAATCAGCGGGAACACCTACGAGCAGTACTTC.

CDR3 sequence: CASSQDVWGSNQPQHF. CDR3 nucleotides: TGCGCCAGCAGCCAAGATGTATGGGGGAGCAATCAGCCCCAGCATTTT. This chain joins TRBV4-3 and TRBJ1-5; D is perhaps TRBD1 (5 bases). The V gene lost 0 bases and the J gene lost 1 base, with 10 bases spanning the gap. Germline V gene sequence: CDR1 LGHNA, CDR2 YSLEER. The CDR3 sequence is 16 residues long.

This chain joins TRBV5-6 and TRBJ2-3; D not certain. Germline values: CDR1 SGHDT, CDR2 YYEEEE. V was shortened by 0 bases and J by 2 bases, with 10 bases between the two germline ends. CDR3 length equals 15 residues. Here the CDR3 DNA reads TGTGCCAGCAGCTTGGCCCGCTCCTACACAGATACGCAGTATTTT. Translated, it gives CASSLARSYTDTQYF.

The chain links TRBV7-2 to TRBJ2-7, with D possibly being TRBD2 (6 bases). CDR1 and CDR2 from the germline V gene are SGHTA and FQGNSA. CDR3 length: 16 amino acids. Trimming shortened V by 5 bases and J by 6 bases, and 23 bases separated the two germline ends. In DNA form, the CDR3 reads TGTGCCAGCAGCCCCGGGGCTAGCGAGGGTTTTGTCGAGCAGTACTTC. It encodes CASSPGASEGFVEQYF.

This chain uses TRBV30 with TRBJ2-7, with D unclear. This CDR3 has 13 residues. With 3 bases removed from V and 4 bases from J, the gap between germline ends came to 13 bases. The germline V gene encodes CDR1 GTSNPN and CDR2 SVGIG (reference sequence). The CDR3 nucleotides are TGTGCCTGGAGCTTGGAAGTGGGTTACGAGCAGTACTTC. Its translation is CAWSLEVGYEQYF.

The V call is TRBV7-6, the J call TRBJ1-5; 10 bases are a match to TRBD1. Germline assignment: CDR1 SGHVS and CDR2 FNYEAQ. CDR3 length: 16 residues. J lost 10 bases, V lost 3 bases, and 12 bases had no gene match. The DNA for the CDR3 is TGTGCCAGCAGCTTTGGGACAGGGGCCGGGAAAGAACCCCAGCATTTT. Translation gives CASSFGTGAGKEPQHF.

The chain employs TRBV28 and TRBJ1-4; D possibly corresponds to TRBD1 (5 bases). Germline V gene sequence: CDR1 MDHEN, CDR2 SYDVKM. The CDR3 has 14 residues. The V and J ends lost 8 bases and 8 bases respectively, with 18 bases between them. This chain's CDR3 is CASAGTLGIEKLFF. CDR3 sequence (DNA): TGTGCCAGCGCAGGGACTCTAGGGATCGAAAAACTGTTTTTT.

The chain recombines TRBV27 with TRBJ1-5; D unclear. The CDR3 length is 15 residues. The V gene's germline CDR1 is MNHEY and CDR2 SMNVEV (reference sequence). Trimming pared 2 bases from V and 0 bases from J, leaving 8 bases between. CDR3 sequence (DNA): TGTGCCAGCAGTTTAAAAGGGTTTAGCAATCAGCCCCAGCATTTT. This gives the protein CASSLKGFSNQPQHF.

The chain is built from TRBV10-3 and TRBJ1-5; no firm D call. This CDR3 has 13 amino acids. Trimming took off 4 bases at V and 1 base at J, with 5 bases between the two ends. The germline gives CDR1 ENHRY, CDR2 SYGVKD. The CDR3 nucleotides are TGTGCCATCAGTGCGGCGAGCAATCAGCCCCAGCATTTT. It codes for CAISAASNQPQHF.

This chain joins TRBV28 and TRBJ1-6; 12 bases map to TRBD1. Germline loops: CDR1 MDHEN, CDR2 SYDVKM. With 10 bases clipped from V and 9 bases from J, the junction kept 4 bases outside the gene matches. The CDR3 has 13 amino acids. CDR3 in amino acids: CATPGQGASPLHF. The CDR3 region has the DNA TGTGCCACCCCGGGACAGGGGGCTTCACCCCTCCACTTT. The whole variable domain, filled in from reference TRBV28 and TRBJ1-6, reads DVKVTQSSRYLVKRTGEKVFLECVQDMDHENMFWYRQDPGLGLRLIYFSYDVKMKEKGDIPEGYSVSREKKERFSLILESASTNQTSMYLCATPGQGASPLHFGNGTRLTVT.

V and J are TRBV15 and TRBJ2-7; D not certain. CDR1 and CDR2 from the germline V gene are LNHNV and YYDKDF (reference sequence). This CDR3 is 14 amino acids long. The germline V and J ends were trimmed by 3 bases and 5 bases, with 14 bases remaining between them. The CDR3 sequence is CATSRTRQAHEQYF. CDR3 bases: TGTGCCACCAGCAGGACTCGCCAGGCCCACGAGCAGTACTTC.

The chain carries TRBV10-3 and TRBJ2-3, with 13 bases identical to TRBD2. The germline V gene has CDR1 ENHRY and CDR2 SYGVKD. The CDR3 is 15 amino acids. The V segment lost 4 bases and the J segment 6 bases; nucleotides outside the gene matches: 4. As DNA, the CDR3 is TGTGCCATCAGTGGTGGACTAGCGGGAGTTGATACGCAGTATTTT. Translating gives CAISGGLAGVDTQYF.

The chain has TRBV2 and TRBJ2-5; D gene unclear. V was cut by 10 bases and J by 5 bases, with 17 bases left in between. Looked up from germline, CDR1 is SNHLY and CDR2 is FYNNEI. The CDR3 has 13 amino acids. Here the CDR3 DNA reads TGTGCCACAAACGACGGATTCGGGGAGACCCAGTACTTC. Residues: CATNDGFGETQYF. The entire variable domain, with the rest obtained from reference TRBV2 and TRBJ2-5, is as follows: EPEVTQTPSHQVTQMGQEVILRCVPISNHLYFYWYRQILGQKVEFLVSFYNNEISEKSEIFDDQFSVERPDGSNFTLKIRSTKLEDSAMYFCATNDGFGETQYFGPGTRLLVL.

This chain links TRBV5-1 with TRBJ2-4; D is tentatively TRBD1 or TRBD2 (5 bases each). V lost 3 bases and J lost 7, with 14 bases in between. Looked up from germline, CDR1 is SGHRS and CDR2 is YFSETQ. The CDR3 spans 14 residues. CDR3 nucleotide sequence: TGCGCCAGCAGCTCGGGGCAGGGCTTGAACATTCAGTACTTC. Amino acids: CASSSGQGLNIQYF.

This clone was observed a single time. This chain joins TRBV11-2 and TRBJ2-1, with 8 positions matching TRBD1. The CDR3 extends over 15 amino acids. Germline values: CDR1 SGHAT, CDR2 FQNNGV. V was pared by 5 bases and J by 7 bases, with 10 bases of the junction left unmatched. This CDR3 reads CASSLDRVSGNEQFF. CDR3 in DNA: TGTGCCAGCAGCCTGGACAGGGTTAGCGGAAATGAGCAGTTCTTC. The whole variable domain, filled in from reference TRBV11-2 and TRBJ2-1, reads EAGVAQSPRYKIIEKRQSVAFWCNPISGHATLYWYQQILGQGPKLLIQFQNNGVVDDSQLPKDRFSAERLKGVDSTLKIQPAKLEDSAVYLCASSLDRVSGNEQFFGPGTRLTVL.